This T cell receptor beta chain was documented in a study of blood T cell repertoires in COVID-19. Profiling relied on immunoSEQ multiplex PCR, and the TCRdb table lists in-frame clones only, not all of them. Of some 160,000 clones in the sample, 80% to 90% were seen once. V was pared by 4 bases and J by 6 bases, with 22 bases of the junction left unmatched. The CDR3 is 18 amino acids. Looked up from germline, CDR1 is SGHNT and CDR2 is YYREEE (reference sequence). The sequence derives from an elderly woman with acute or convalescent COVID-19. Sequences were obtained from peripheral blood. The rearrangement links TRBV5-4 to TRBJ2-7; TRBD2 matches at 7 bases. As DNA, the CDR3 is TGTGCCAGCAGCCAGTCTTTGGCGGGAGAAGGCCATATTGGCGAGCAGTACTTC. It is translated as CASSQSLAGEGHIGEQYF. Looking up the rest from reference TRBV5-4 and TRBJ2-7 gives the full variable domain: ETGVTQSPTHLIKTRGQQVTLRCSSQSGHNTVSWYQQALGQGPQFIFQYYREEENGRGNFPPRFSGLQFPNYSSELNVNALELDDSALYLCASSQSLAGEGHIGEQYFGPGTRLTVT.